The entry below describes one T cell receptor beta chain. As yet, its antigen is unknown. This record belongs to a study of cytomegalovirus exposure and HLA in healthy donors. Whole-study context: Genotyping of 300 to 450 donors showed that over 65% belonged to the Caucasian-associated ancestry cluster. Study-wide findings and caveats: Differences between HLA loci emerged in a later analysis of TCR association rates, with DRB1 most and HLA-C fewest. Presence/absence analyses treated sequencing depth as roughly uniform across donors. An analysis that was carried out later associated 15,000 to 20,000 TCR beta sequences with HLA alleles at 0.05 false discovery rate.

This CDR3 is 14 amino acids long. V was trimmed by 6 bases and J by 6 bases, leaving 17 bases between them. Germline loops: CDR1 MDHEN, CDR2 SYDVKM. The PCR used 60 Vbeta and 13 Jbeta primers. The method was immunoSEQ multiplex PCR; TCRdb's version includes in-frame clones alone and lacks a portion of them. This sample yields about 65,000 clones, of which around 73% are seen a single time; over 2.5% belongs to the top ten. This clonotype was sampled from a girl between 5 and 17 years old in good health and CMV-seropositive. The V gene is TRBV28, the J gene TRBJ1-2; TRBD1 might be the D (5 bases). The specimen was PBMCs. CDR3 protein: CASSREWGVDGYTF. The CDR3 DNA sequence: TGTGCCAGCAGCCGCGAGTGGGGGGTAGATGGCTACACCTTC.